Below, 13 T cell receptor beta chains from the same sample are listed, as sequenced in a study of chemoradiotherapy in HPV16-positive cancers. TCRdb's copy holds only in-frame clones and misses some; the assay was immunoSEQ multiplex PCR. The sample lists under 10,000 clones; roughly nine tenths were seen once. The material sequenced was blood, taken from a patient who underwent chemoradiotherapy. The receptor set was obtained from a human donor with HPV-associated anogenital cancer.

The genes are TRBV19 and TRBJ2-7; D is perhaps TRBD2 (6 bases). The V gene lost 2 bases and the J gene lost 7 bases, with 9 bases spanning the gap. In germline, CDR1 is LNHDA, CDR2 SQIVND (reference sequence). The CDR3 has 12 amino acids. Here the CDR3 reads CASSIMAGEQYF. As DNA, the CDR3 is TGTGCCAGTAGTATAATGGCGGGAGAGCAGTACTTC.

This rearrangement joins TRBV6-1 to TRBJ2-5, with D unclear. The ends were cut back, 6 bases at V and 1 base at J, with 9 bases in the middle. CDR1 is MNHNS, CDR2 SASEGT, per germline. The CDR3 consists of 13 residues. The CDR3: CASRAVPQETQYF. The CDR3, as DNA: TGTGCCAGCAGGGCCGTACCCCAAGAGACCCAGTACTTC.

The table lists this clone with a count of one. The chain combines TRBV5-1 with TRBJ2-1; 16 bases agree with TRBD2. The CDR3 has 19 amino acids. CDR1 SGHRS and CDR2 YFSETQ come from the germline V gene. V shed 1 base and J 7 bases; nucleotides not matched to a gene: 11. The CDR3: CASSLMGTSGRGLGNEQFF. The CDR3 nucleotides are TGCGCCAGCAGCTTGATGGGGACTAGCGGGAGGGGTTTGGGGAATGAGCAGTTCTTC.

This sequence joins TRBV5-1 and TRBJ2-1; 10 nucleotides line up with TRBD2. The CDR3 sequence is 17 residues long. Germline loops: CDR1 SGHRS, CDR2 YFSETQ. The J segment lost 1 base and the V segment lost 0 bases, leaving 4 bases of the junction unmatched. The CDR3 nucleotides read TGCGCCAGCAGCTTGGCCCTAGCGGGGGTTTCCTACAATGAGCAGTTCTTC. The encoded protein is CASSLALAGVSYNEQFF.

The chain couples TRBV18 to TRBJ2-7; D gene unclear. V was pared by 3 bases and J by 0 bases, with 6 bases between. CDR1 is KGHSH, CDR2 LQKENI, per germline. The CDR3 loop spans 13 amino acids. This chain's CDR3 is CASSPDNSYEQYF. For the CDR3, the DNA is TGTGCCAGCTCACCCGACAACTCCTACGAGCAGTACTTC.

This rearrangement joins TRBV14 to TRBJ2-1; D gene uncertain. The CDR3 is 16 amino acids. Germline CDR1 and CDR2: SGHDN and FVKESK. Trimming removed 0 bases from V and 3 bases from J, with 12 bases in between. The CDR3 spells CASSQERGQIYNEQFF. Written as DNA, the CDR3 is TGTGCCAGCAGCCAAGAACGAGGCCAGATCTACAATGAGCAGTTCTTC.

CDR3 nucleotides: TGTGCCAGCAGCCCGCGGACAGGGGGAATATACGAGCAGTACTTC. It translates to CASSPRTGGIYEQYF. The V call is TRBV5-6, the J call TRBJ2-7, with 10 bases matching TRBD1. With V trimmed by 4 bases and J by 4 bases, 8 bases remained unmatched. The CDR3 extends over 15 amino acids. Germline V gene lookup returns CDR1 SGHDT and CDR2 YYEEEE. Using reference TRBV5-6 and TRBJ2-7 for the parts outside the CDR3, the full variable domain is DAGVTQSPTHLIKTRGQQVTLRCSPKSGHDTVSWYQQALGQGPQFIFQYYEEEERQRGNFPDRFSGHQFPNYSSELNVNALLLGDSALYLCASSPRTGGIYEQYFGPGTRLTVT.

The chain has TRBV5-6 and TRBJ1-2; D possibly corresponds to TRBD1 (5 bases). Trimming shortened V by 2 bases and J by 2 bases, and 13 bases separated the two germline ends. Germline-derived CDR1 and CDR2 are SGHDT and YYEEEE. The CDR3 contains 15 residues. CDR3 protein: CASSLPYGTNYGYTF. CDR3 nucleotides: TGTGCCAGCAGCTTACCGTATGGGACGAACTATGGCTACACCTTC.

This rearrangement joins TRBV19 to TRBJ2-7; D is possibly TRBD1 (6 bases). Deletions cut 1 base from V and 2 bases from J, with 12 bases between. The CDR3 sequence is 15 residues long. Germline V lookup: CDR1 LNHDA, CDR2 SQIVND (reference sequence). The CDR3 spells CASSIAGTPTYEQYF. The CDR3 DNA reads TGTGCCAGTAGTATAGCCGGGACACCTACCTACGAGCAGTACTTC.

The chain is built from TRBV6-5 and TRBJ2-7; 9 bases agree with TRBD2. The germline V gene has CDR1 MNHEY and CDR2 SVGAGI. CDR3 length: 14 residues. Losses at the gene ends were 5 bases for V and 1 base for J; bases not matched to a gene: 3. The CDR3 DNA reads TGTGCCAGCAGTCGGCGGGAGGGGTCCTACGAGCAGTACTTC. As protein: CASSRREGSYEQYF.

The chain uses TRBV4-1 and TRBJ2-3; D possibly matches TRBD1 or TRBD2 (5 bases each). V lost 5 bases, J lost 2 bases, and 11 bases lay in between. CDR3 length: 14 amino acids. Germline CDR1 reads MGHRA; CDR2 reads YSYEKL. The CDR3 spells CASSSGRTTDTQYF. In nucleotides, the CDR3 is TGCGCCAGCAGCTCGGGGCGGACCACAGATACGCAGTATTTT.

This chain connects TRBV4-1 to TRBJ2-3; 7 positions agree with TRBD1. V lost 6 bases to trimming and J lost 2 bases; unmatched junction nucleotides: 17. The germline V gene encodes CDR1 MGHRA and CDR2 YSYEKL. The CDR3 spans 18 residues. CDR3 bases: TGCGCCAGCAGTCCAAGGATGCTGACAGGGCCCTCCACAGATACGCAGTATTTT. Its translation is CASSPRMLTGPSTDTQYF.

The chain links TRBV30 to TRBJ2-3; 7 nucleotides agree with TRBD1. Germline CDR1 is GTSNPN and CDR2 is SVGIG (reference sequence). V dropped 2 bases and J dropped 3; count of bases not matched to a gene: 5. The CDR3 totals 14 residues. CDR3 amino acids: CAWSPTGTTDTQYF. CDR3 in DNA: TGTGCCTGGAGTCCGACAGGGACGACAGATACGCAGTATTTT.